Listed below are T cell receptor beta chains from one sample, sequenced in a study of T cells in Graves' hyperthyroidism and ophthalmopathy. TCRdb re-derived calls from the multiplex PCR reads in MiXCR, one entry per CDR3 protein. The table includes roughly 250,000 distinct CDR3 sequences, approximately 15% detected once. Sequencing was carried out using blood. The origin of the receptors is a woman aged 40-49 years with Graves' hyperthyroidism that later progressed to Graves' ophthalmopathy. CDR3s include the opening cysteine and the closing phenylalanine or tryptophan. The D gene is left open where the match is weak. Clone size is not always given. Where it is, it says once, few, many or a class for expanded clones.

V,J,size,D,CDR3,DNA
TRBV10-1,TRBJ2-3,many,-,CASSESGPTSITDTQYF,TGCGCCAGCAGTGAGTCGGGTCCAACTAGCATCACAGATACGCAGTATTTT
TRBV5-6,TRBJ1-2,many,-,CASNLQWDNYGYTF,TGTGCCAGCAACCTCCAGTGGGATAACTATGGCTACACCTTC
TRBV5-1,TRBJ2-2,many,-,CASSYTGTNTGELFF,TGCGCCAGCAGCTATACGGGGACGAACACCGGGGAGCTGTTTTTT
TRBV27,TRBJ2-3,many,TRBD2,CASTHSSGSRADTQYF,TGTGCCAGCACCCATTCTAGCGGGAGTCGGGCAGATACGCAGTATTTT
TRBV19,TRBJ1-2,-,-,CASRRRETYDDTF,TGTGCCAGTAGAAGAAGGGAAACCTATGACGACACCTTC
TRBV6-1,TRBJ2-7,many,-,CASSLLGGDYEQYF,TGTGCCAGCAGCCTTCTGGGGGGCGACTACGAGCAGTACTTC
TRBV28,TRBJ2-1,many,-,CASSLLASEQFF,TGTGCCAGCAGTTTACTAGCGAGTGAGCAGTTCTTC
TRBV4-1,TRBJ1-2,few,-,CASSQDNQRFRDAGRYGYTF,TGCGCCAGCAGCCAAGATAATCAGCGCTTCAGGGACGCGGGGAGGTATGGCTACACCTTC
TRBV28,TRBJ2-7,many,TRBD1,CASSHTAQGPQYF,TGTGCCAGCAGCCATACAGCACAGGGGCCGCAGTACTTC
TRBV28,TRBJ2-5,medium-sized,TRBD1,CASSWLASGGEETQYF,TGTGCCAGCAGTTGGTTAGCGTCAGGGGGCGAGGAGACCCAGTACTTC
TRBV27,TRBJ2-7,many,-,CASSLSGGLSYEQYF,TGTGCCAGCAGTTTATCCGGTGGACTATCCTACGAGCAGTACTTC